These 28 T cell receptor beta chains came from one sample sequenced in a study of PD-1 blockade in classical Hodgkin lymphoma. Measured with immunoSEQ multiplex PCR; TCRdb has only the in-frame clones, and not every one. The profile shows some 14,000 clones, 85% to 90% of them singletons. Brentuximab vedotin exposure varied, and every patient relapsed after autologous stem cell transplantation. The starting material was peripheral blood mononuclear cells (PBMCs), obtained at baseline. Receptor source: a human donor with classical Hodgkin lymphoma.

There are a few counts of this clone. The gene calls are TRBV27 and TRBJ2-3; D may be TRBD2 (6 bases). The germline V gene encodes CDR1 MNHEY and CDR2 SMNVEV (reference sequence). CDR3 size: 13 residues. Trimming shortened V by 8 bases and J by 6 bases, and 15 bases separated the two germline ends. The CDR3 bases are TGTGCCAGCGGGACTCCGGTTAAGGATACGCAGTATTTT. It is translated as CASGTPVKDTQYF.

The chain has TRBV18 and TRBJ2-7; weak D call: TRBD1 (5 bases). CDR1 and CDR2 from the germline V gene are KGHSH and LQKENI. CDR3 length: 14 amino acids. The V gene lost 3 bases and the J gene lost 3 bases, with 12 bases spanning the gap. CDR3 sequence reads: CASSPRPGNYEQYF. In DNA, the CDR3 is TGTGCCAGCTCACCGAGGCCAGGGAACTACGAGCAGTACTTC.

The chain combines TRBV7-9 with TRBJ2-7; D is possibly TRBD2 (6 bases). This CDR3 region has 15 residues. CDR1 is SEHNR and CDR2 is FQNEAQ in the germline V gene (reference sequence). Trimming took 5 bases from V and 0 from J, leaving 14 bases between them. CDR3 sequence reads: CASSPRGGISYEQYF. The CDR3 nucleotides read TGTGCCAGCAGCCCCCGAGGAGGGATCTCCTACGAGCAGTACTTC.

The chain employs TRBV4-1 and TRBJ2-3, with TRBD2 matching 16 bases. Germline-derived CDR1 and CDR2 are MGHRA and YSYEKL. V shed 6 bases and J 4 bases; nucleotides not matched to a gene: 4. The CDR3 contains 16 residues. The CDR3 DNA reads TGCGCCAGCAGGTCCGGGACTAGCGGGGGGGCAGATACGCAGTATTTT. Encoded protein: CASRSGTSGGADTQYF.

V usage is TRBV4-3 and J usage is TRBJ2-5, with D maybe TRBD2 (6 bases). The CDR3 contains 17 residues. Trimming stripped 0 bases from V and 7 bases from J, with 21 bases between. Germline V gives CDR1 LGHNA, CDR2 YSLEER. The CDR3 nucleotides are TGCGCCAGCAGCCAAGAACCCCGTGGAGGGCTCGCAGGGACCCAGTACTTC. Its translation: CASSQEPRGGLAGTQYF.

The chain uses TRBV7-9 and TRBJ1-2; perhaps TRBD1 as D (6 bases). Germline CDR1 SEHNR, CDR2 FQNEAQ (reference sequence). With 6 bases removed from V and 5 bases from J, the gap between germline ends came to 19 bases. This CDR3 comprises 15 residues. For the CDR3, the DNA is TGTGCCAGCAGATCTGACGGGGGGCCTTGGTATGGCTACACCTTC. Translating gives CASRSDGGPWYGYTF.

The chain carries TRBV7-9 and TRBJ2-7, with TRBD1 matching 7 bases. Germline trimming cut 5 bases from V and 3 bases from J; bases unmatched to any gene: 10. The germline V gene encodes CDR1 SEHNR and CDR2 FQNEAQ (reference sequence). The CDR3 runs 15 residues. The CDR3 sequence is CASSRPGQARYEQYF. The CDR3 DNA reads TGTGCCAGCAGCCGACCCGGACAGGCACGCTACGAGCAGTACTTC. Together with reference TRBV7-9 and TRBJ2-7, the CDR3 gives the full variable domain: DTGVSQNPRHKITKRGQNVTFRCDPISEHNRLYWYRQTLGQGPEFLTYFQNEAQLEKSRLLSDRFSAERPKGSFSTLEIQRTEQGDSAMYLCASSRPGQARYEQYFGPGTRLTVT.

The chain joins TRBV7-2 to TRBJ2-3; 9 bases map to TRBD2. Germline V CDR1 and CDR2: SGHTA, FQGNSA. The CDR3 totals 16 residues. Trimming removed 4 bases from V and 5 bases from J; junction bases left unmatched: 10. The CDR3 here is CASSSGRGGAIDTQYF. The CDR3 nucleotides read TGTGCCAGCAGCTCCGGACGCGGGGGGGCGATAGATACGCAGTATTTT.

The chain has TRBV13 and TRBJ2-2; D might be TRBD2 (7 bases). The germline CDR1 and CDR2 sequences are PRHDT and FYEKMQ (reference sequence). The CDR3 has 16 amino acids. V dropped 5 bases and J dropped 4 bases, with 17 bases sitting between them. This CDR3 is CASSPTGTTLTGELFF. The CDR3 nucleotides read TGTGCCAGCAGCCCTACAGGGACTACCCTCACCGGGGAGCTGTTTTTT.

The chain has TRBV9 and TRBJ2-2; 8 bases agree with TRBD2. The V and J ends lost 4 bases and 2 bases, in that order; junction bases with no gene match: 4. The CDR3 length is 15 residues. Per germline, CDR1 SGDLS and CDR2 YYNGEE. In nucleotides, the CDR3 is TGTGCCAGCAGCTTCGGACTAGCAAACACCGGGGAGCTGTTTTTT. Translated, it gives CASSFGLANTGELFF.

V is TRBV18 and J is TRBJ1-3; D unresolved. The CDR3 runs 15 residues. The V gene lost 1 base and the J gene lost 0 bases, with 7 bases spanning the gap. Germline V gene sequence: CDR1 KGHSH, CDR2 LQKENI. CDR3 bases: TGTGCCAGCTCACCACGGCTCGGCTCTGGAAACACCATATATTTT. It translates to CASSPRLGSGNTIYF.

The J gene is TRBJ2-1, the V gene TRBV7-9; the D is unclear. V lost 8 bases and J 5 bases, leaving 10 bases between the germline ends. The CDR3 is made up of 12 amino acids. From germline, CDR1 is SEHNR and CDR2 FQNEAQ (reference sequence). DNA of the CDR3: TGTGCCAGCTCTAGAGGACACAATGAGCAGTTCTTC. Translation gives CASSRGHNEQFF.

V is TRBV10-2 and J is TRBJ2-7; unclear D gene. Between the trimmed V and J ends, which lost 6 bases and 4 bases, there was a span of 10 bases. Germline V gene sequence: CDR1 WSHSY, CDR2 SAAADI. The CDR3 length is 12 residues. The CDR3 DNA follows: TGCGCCAGCAGATTCACGGCGTACGAGCAGTACTTC. It encodes CASRFTAYEQYF.

The CDR3 region has the DNA TGTGCCAGCAGGACAGGGGGCAAGGATGGCTACACCTTC. It translates to CASRTGGKDGYTF. The chain links TRBV6-5 to TRBJ1-2; TRBD1 matches at 10 bases. Trimming took 6 bases from V and 6 from J; bases not matched to a gene: 4. This CDR3 has 13 amino acids. Germline CDR1 and CDR2: MNHEY and SVGAGI.

The gene calls are TRBV5-1 and TRBJ1-1; D not resolved. The CDR3 has 16 residues. V dropped 4 bases and J dropped 0 bases, with 16 bases sitting between them. Looked up from germline, CDR1 is SGHRS and CDR2 is YFSETQ. The CDR3 sequence is CASSPEPQLMNTEAFF. In DNA form, the CDR3 reads TGCGCCAGCAGCCCGGAGCCTCAGTTGATGAACACTGAAGCTTTCTTT.

The chain recombines TRBV28 with TRBJ1-1; TRBD1 agrees at 7 bases. This CDR3 is built from 14 residues. The germline V gene encodes CDR1 MDHEN and CDR2 SYDVKM. J was trimmed by 1 base and V by 6 bases; bases with no gene match: 5. The CDR3 sequence: CASSSRTGNTEAFF. In nucleotides, the CDR3 is TGTGCCAGCAGCTCTCGGACAGGGAACACTGAAGCTTTCTTT. Filled out from reference TRBV28 and TRBJ1-1, the complete variable domain reads DVKVTQSSRYLVKRTGEKVFLECVQDMDHENMFWYRQDPGLGLRLIYFSYDVKMKEKGDIPEGYSVSREKKERFSLILESASTNQTSMYLCASSSRTGNTEAFFGQGTRLTVV.

V and J are TRBV19 and TRBJ2-1, with D tentatively TRBD1 (6 bases). This CDR3 has 18 amino acids. Per germline, CDR1 LNHDA and CDR2 SQIVND (reference sequence). Trimming shortened V by 4 bases and J by 0 bases, and 19 bases separated the two germline ends. The CDR3 is CASSTLPDSVSSYNEQFF. As DNA, the CDR3 is TGTGCCAGTAGTACCCTCCCGGACAGTGTAAGCTCCTACAATGAGCAGTTCTTC.

This clone was counted a single time. V and J are TRBV7-2 and TRBJ1-5; D remains unclear. Germline lookup yields CDR1 SGHTA and CDR2 FQGNSA. The CDR3 has 13 residues. V lost 1 base and J lost 4, with 5 bases in between. CDR3 amino acids: CASSLGQNQPQHF. The CDR3 DNA follows: TGTGCCAGCAGCTTAGGGCAAAATCAGCCCCAGCATTTT.

V usage is TRBV7-7 and J usage is TRBJ1-3; TRBD1 agrees at 8 bases. Germline CDR1 SSHAT, CDR2 FNYEAQ (reference sequence). CDR3 length: 15 residues. Trimming at V came to 5 bases and at J to 3 bases, leaving 6 bases not matched to a gene. The CDR3 nucleotides read TGTGCCAGCAGCGTCTCAGGGGGCAGTGGAAACACCATATATTTT. As protein: CASSVSGGSGNTIYF. The complete variable domain, with remaining parts taken from reference TRBV7-7 and TRBJ1-3, reads GAGVSQSPRYKVTKRGQDVTLRCDPISSHATLYWYQQALGQGPEFLTYFNYEAQPDKSGLPSDRFSAERPEGSISTLTIQRTEQRDSAMYRCASSVSGGSGNTIYFGEGSWLTVV.

V usage is TRBV11-3 and J usage is TRBJ1-4, with 9 bases identical to TRBD1. The CDR3 covers 15 residues. Germline V lookup: CDR1 SGHNT, CDR2 YENEEA. The trim removed 5 bases at V and 7 bases at J, leaving 8 bases unmatched. This chain's CDR3 is CASSPYRGHSEKLFF. The CDR3, as DNA: TGTGCCAGCAGCCCATACAGGGGGCATAGTGAAAAACTGTTTTTT.

The chain uses TRBV2 and TRBJ2-7; TRBD1 agrees at 8 bases. Germline values: CDR1 SNHLY, CDR2 FYNNEI. CDR3 length: 13 amino acids. V trimming: 5 bases; J trimming: 6 bases; junction bases outside the gene matches: 6. The CDR3, as DNA: TGTGCCAGCAGTTCCCGGGACAGGTCCGAGCAGTACTTC. Amino acid sequence: CASSSRDRSEQYF.

The chain joins TRBV9 to TRBJ1-3; D may be TRBD1 (6 bases). This CDR3 is 15 amino acids long. V was cut by 3 bases and J by 4 bases, with 14 bases left in between. The germline gives CDR1 SGDLS, CDR2 YYNGEE. CDR3 sequence (DNA): TGTGCCAGCAGCGCCGAAGGGGGGCTGGGAAACACCATATATTTT. It is translated as CASSAEGGLGNTIYF.

CDR3 sequence: CASSQSLEQYF. CDR3 in DNA: TGTGCCAGCAGCCAAAGCCTTGAGCAGTACTTC. The chain has TRBV14 and TRBJ2-7, with D unclear. Germline CDR1 SGHDN, CDR2 FVKESK. Trimming pared 2 bases from V and 7 bases from J, leaving 6 bases between. This CDR3 region has 11 residues.

The chain links TRBV2 to TRBJ2-3; D may be TRBD2 (5 bases). The CDR3 sequence is 15 residues long. The ends were cut back, 3 bases at V and 2 bases at J, with 12 bases in the middle. Germline values: CDR1 SNHLY, CDR2 FYNNEI. CDR3 protein: CASSDGGLNTDTQYF. The CDR3, as DNA: TGTGCCAGCAGTGATGGAGGACTTAACACAGATACGCAGTATTTT.

The chain carries TRBV4-1 and TRBJ2-1; 9 nucleotides agree with TRBD2. This CDR3 comprises 15 residues. Germline-derived CDR1 and CDR2 are MGHRA and YSYEKL. V lost 2 bases to trimming and J lost 5 bases; unmatched junction nucleotides: 4. CDR3 in DNA: TGCGCCAGCAGCCAACTAGCGGGGCCTCACAATGAGCAGTTCTTC. It specifies CASSQLAGPHNEQFF.

This clone was counted a single time. The V gene is TRBV19, the J gene TRBJ1-5; no firm D call. CDR1 is LNHDA and CDR2 is SQIVND in the germline V gene (reference sequence). The CDR3 has 13 residues. V lost 10 bases to trimming and J lost 0 bases, with 10 bases between them. CDR3 sequence reads: CATSVYSNQPQHF. The CDR3 coding sequence is TGTGCCACAAGCGTATATAGCAATCAGCCCCAGCATTTT.

The chain is built from TRBV7-2 and TRBJ1-1; weak D call: TRBD1 (6 bases). V was pared by 1 base and J by 5 bases, with 14 bases between. From germline, CDR1 is SGHTA and CDR2 FQGNSA. The CDR3 totals 15 residues. CDR3 region: CASSLEGGSGTEAFF. CDR3 nucleotide sequence: TGTGCCAGCAGCTTAGAGGGGGGGAGTGGGACTGAAGCTTTCTTT. Variable domain in full (rest from reference TRBV7-2 and TRBJ1-1): GAGVSQSPSNKVTEKGKDVELRCDPISGHTALYWYRQSLGQGLEFLIYFQGNSAPDKSGLPSDRFSAERTGGSVSTLTIQRTQQEDSAVYLCASSLEGGSGTEAFFGQGTRLTVV.

The V and J genes are TRBV15 and TRBJ2-3; 9 nucleotides align to TRBD2. The CDR3 has 16 amino acids. Losses at the gene ends were 2 bases for V and 5 bases for J; bases not matched to a gene: 8. CDR1 is LNHNV, CDR2 YYDKDF, per germline (reference sequence). The CDR3 reads CATSRSTSGSRDTQYF. The CDR3 nucleotides are TGTGCCACCAGCAGAAGTACTAGCGGGTCTAGAGATACGCAGTATTTT. Filled out from reference TRBV15 and TRBJ2-3, the complete variable domain reads DAMVIQNPRYQVTQFGKPVTLSCSQTLNHNVMYWYQQKSSQAPKLLFHYYDKDFNNEADTPDNFQSRRPNTSFCFLDIRSPGLGDTAMYLCATSRSTSGSRDTQYFGPGTRLTVL.